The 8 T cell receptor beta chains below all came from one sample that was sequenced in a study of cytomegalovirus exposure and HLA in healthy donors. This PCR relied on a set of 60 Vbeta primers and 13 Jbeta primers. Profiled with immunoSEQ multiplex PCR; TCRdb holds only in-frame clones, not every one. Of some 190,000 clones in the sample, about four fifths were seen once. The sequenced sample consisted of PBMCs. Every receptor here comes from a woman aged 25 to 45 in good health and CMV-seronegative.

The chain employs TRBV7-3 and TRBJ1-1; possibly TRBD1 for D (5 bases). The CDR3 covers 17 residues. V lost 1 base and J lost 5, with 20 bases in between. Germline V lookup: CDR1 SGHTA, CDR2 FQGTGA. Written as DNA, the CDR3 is TGTGCCAGCAGCTTAAATGGGGCGGGAGTATCGAGGACTGAAGCTTTCTTT. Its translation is CASSLNGAGVSRTEAFF.

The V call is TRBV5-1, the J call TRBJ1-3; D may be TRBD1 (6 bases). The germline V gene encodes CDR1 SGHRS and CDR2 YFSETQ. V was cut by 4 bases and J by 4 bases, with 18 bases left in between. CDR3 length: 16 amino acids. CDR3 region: CASSPHSNGQGNTIYF. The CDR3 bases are TGCGCCAGCAGCCCTCACTCGAATGGACAGGGAAACACCATATATTTT.

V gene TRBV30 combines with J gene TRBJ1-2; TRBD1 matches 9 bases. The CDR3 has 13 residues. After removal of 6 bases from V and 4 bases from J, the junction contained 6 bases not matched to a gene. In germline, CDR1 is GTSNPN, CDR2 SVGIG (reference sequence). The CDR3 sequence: CACSGTGFYGYTF. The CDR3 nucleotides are TGTGCCTGCTCCGGGACAGGGTTCTATGGCTACACCTTC.

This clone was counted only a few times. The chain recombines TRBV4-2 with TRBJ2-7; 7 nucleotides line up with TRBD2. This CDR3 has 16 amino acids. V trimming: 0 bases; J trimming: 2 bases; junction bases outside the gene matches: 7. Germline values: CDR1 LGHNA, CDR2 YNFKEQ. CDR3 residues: CASSQDGGTNAYEQYF. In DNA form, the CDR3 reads TGTGCCAGCAGCCAAGATGGCGGGACTAACGCCTACGAGCAGTACTTC.

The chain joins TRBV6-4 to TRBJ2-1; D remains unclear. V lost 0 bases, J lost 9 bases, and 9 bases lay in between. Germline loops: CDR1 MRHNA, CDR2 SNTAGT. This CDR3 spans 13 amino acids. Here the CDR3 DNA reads TGTGCCAGCAGTGACTCTGAGGAACGTGAGCAGTTCTTC. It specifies CASSDSEEREQFF.

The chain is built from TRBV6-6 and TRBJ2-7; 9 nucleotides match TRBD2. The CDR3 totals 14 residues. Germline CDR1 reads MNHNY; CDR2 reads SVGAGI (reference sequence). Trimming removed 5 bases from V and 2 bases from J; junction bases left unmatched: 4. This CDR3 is CASSVAGDTYEQYF. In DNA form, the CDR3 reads TGTGCCAGCAGTGTAGCGGGGGACACCTACGAGCAGTACTTC.

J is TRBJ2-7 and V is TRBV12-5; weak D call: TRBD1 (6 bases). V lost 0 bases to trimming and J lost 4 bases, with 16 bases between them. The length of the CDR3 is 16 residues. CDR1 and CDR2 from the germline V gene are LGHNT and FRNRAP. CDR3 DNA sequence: TGTGCTAGTGGTTTGGTTCTTCCGGACAGAAAATACGAGCAGTACTTC. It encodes CASGLVLPDRKYEQYF.

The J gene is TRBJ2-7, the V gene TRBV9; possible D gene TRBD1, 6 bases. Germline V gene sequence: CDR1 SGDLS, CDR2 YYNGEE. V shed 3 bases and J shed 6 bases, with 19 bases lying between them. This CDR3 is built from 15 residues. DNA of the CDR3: TGTGCCAGCAGCGCGCAGGTGGGGGCCACGGGCGAGCAGTACTTC. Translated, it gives CASSAQVGATGEQYF.